The 24 T cell receptor beta chains reported below all come from one sample, sequenced in a study of PD-1 blockade in classical Hodgkin lymphoma. Every patient was affected by relapse after autologous stem cell transplantation, while exposure to brentuximab vedotin was not uniform. Data came from immunoSEQ multiplex PCR; TCRdb stores just in-frame clones and leaves some out. The data hold 89,000 or so clones, with about 90% observed a single time. Specimen: peripheral blood mononuclear cells (PBMCs), collected before the second cycle of nivolumab. The receptors here all came from a human donor with classical Hodgkin lymphoma.

The chain employs TRBV13 and TRBJ1-1; D remains unclear. V shed 1 base and J shed 1 base, with 10 bases lying between them. The CDR3 is made up of 15 amino acids. Germline CDR1 is PRHDT and CDR2 is FYEKMQ (reference sequence). CDR3 DNA: TGTGCCAGCAGCTTAGAGGGTGTCGGGAACACTGAAGCTTTCTTT. It yields the protein CASSLEGVGNTEAFF.

In its sample, this clone was seen once. The V and J genes are TRBV7-2 and TRBJ1-1; D is uncertain. Germline values: CDR1 SGHTA, CDR2 FQGNSA. The CDR3 totals 12 residues. Trimming shortened V by 6 bases and J by 2 bases, and 7 bases separated the two germline ends. The CDR3 spells CASRGYNTEAFF. The CDR3 DNA is TGTGCCAGCAGGGGTTATAACACTGAAGCTTTCTTT.

The V and J genes are TRBV5-1 and TRBJ2-5; a possible D gene is TRBD1 (6 bases). There are 14 residues in the CDR3. V gave up 2 bases and J gave up 5 bases, with 13 bases separating them. The germline V gene has CDR1 SGHRS and CDR2 YFSETQ. DNA of the CDR3: TGCGCCAGCAGCTTTGCAGGGGATCAGGAGACCCAGTACTTC. Amino acid sequence: CASSFAGDQETQYF.

The chain uses TRBV29-1 and TRBJ1-1, with 8 nucleotides matching TRBD1. The CDR3 is 14 residues long. Germline V lookup: CDR1 SQVTM, CDR2 ANQGSEA. With 7 bases clipped from V and 1 base from J, the junction kept 8 bases outside the gene matches. For the CDR3, the DNA is TGCAGCGCCCGAACCGGGACAGGGAACACTGAAGCTTTCTTT. Amino acid sequence: CSARTGTGNTEAFF.

The chain couples TRBV7-9 to TRBJ1-3; TRBD1 matches at 8 bases. The CDR3 extends over 14 amino acids. The V and J ends lost 5 bases and 1 base, in that order; junction bases with no gene match: 1. Germline V gene lookup returns CDR1 SEHNR and CDR2 FQNEAQ (reference sequence). The CDR3 DNA reads as TGTGCCAGCAGCCGGACAGGGTCTGGAAACACCATATATTTT. It is translated as CASSRTGSGNTIYF.

V usage is TRBV10-3 and J usage is TRBJ2-7; 11 nucleotides align to TRBD2. CDR1 and CDR2 (germline): ENHRY, SYGVKD. After removal of 3 bases from V and 2 bases from J, the junction contained 3 bases not matched to a gene. The CDR3 sequence is 15 residues long. CDR3 sequence reads: CAISESTSGTYEQYF. Here the CDR3 DNA reads TGTGCCATCAGTGAATCGACTAGCGGGACCTACGAGCAGTACTTC.

The gene calls are TRBV9 and TRBJ1-5; possibly TRBD1 for D (6 bases). This CDR3 contains 15 residues. The V and J ends lost 0 bases and 4 bases respectively, with 11 bases between them. The germline V gene has CDR1 SGDLS and CDR2 YYNGEE. This CDR3 is CASSVGGLQNQPQHF. CDR3 coding DNA: TGTGCCAGCAGCGTAGGGGGGCTCCAAAATCAGCCCCAGCATTTT.

The chain is built from TRBV9 and TRBJ1-1, with 8 bases that match TRBD1. The CDR3 consists of 16 residues. Germline assignment: CDR1 SGDLS and CDR2 YYNGEE. V shed 0 bases, J shed 3 bases, and the junction held 7 bases outside the gene matches. In DNA, the CDR3 is TGTGCCAGCAGCGTAGCCCCTCCGACAGGGGACACTGAAGCTTTCTTT. As protein: CASSVAPPTGDTEAFF.

The J gene is TRBJ2-1, the V gene TRBV4-1; 7 bases align to TRBD1. The CDR3 totals 14 residues. Germline trimming cut 0 bases from V and 7 bases from J; bases unmatched to any gene: 3. CDR1 is MGHRA and CDR2 is YSYEKL in the germline V gene. CDR3 bases: TGCGCCAGCAGCCAAGAATCCAGGGGGAATGAGCAGTTCTTC. It specifies CASSQESRGNEQFF.

CDR3 sequence: CASSLVWQGSTEAFF. The CDR3 DNA is TGCGCCAGCAGCTTGGTGTGGCAGGGGAGCACTGAAGCTTTCTTT. J is TRBJ1-1 and V is TRBV5-1; possibly TRBD1 for D (6 bases). In germline, CDR1 is SGHRS, CDR2 YFSETQ. The V end lost 0 bases, the J end lost 4 bases, and 13 bases lay between the germline ends. The CDR3 sequence is 15 residues long.

A few counts support this clone. The rearrangement links TRBV5-1 to TRBJ1-1; no clear D. This CDR3 region has 14 residues. The V end lost 1 base, the J end lost 1 base, and 8 bases lay between the germline ends. Per the germline V gene, CDR1 is SGHRS and CDR2 is YFSETQ. CDR3 loop: CASSLIPANTEAFF. As DNA, the CDR3 is TGCGCCAGCAGCTTGATCCCAGCGAACACTGAAGCTTTCTTT.

The chain has TRBV7-9 and TRBJ1-2, with D perhaps TRBD1 (6 bases). Trimming took 1 base from V and 3 from J, leaving 12 bases between them. This CDR3 has 15 amino acids. CDR1 and CDR2 (germline): SEHNR, FQNEAQ (reference sequence). CDR3 loop: CASSLEPGDHYGYTF. The DNA for the CDR3 is TGTGCCAGCAGCTTAGAGCCAGGGGATCACTATGGCTACACCTTC.

J is TRBJ1-1 and V is TRBV5-4, with TRBD1 as a possible D gene (6 bases). With 1 base removed from V and 11 bases from J, the gap between germline ends came to 18 bases. The germline V gene encodes CDR1 SGHNT and CDR2 YYREEE (reference sequence). The CDR3 is 14 residues long. CDR3 amino acids: CASSLSGAARPAFF. CDR3 sequence (DNA): TGTGCCAGCAGCTTGTCAGGGGCCGCTCGCCCCGCTTTCTTT.

The rearrangement joins TRBV27 to TRBJ2-7, with D perhaps matching TRBD1 (5 bases). There are 14 residues in the CDR3. Germline lookup yields CDR1 MNHEY and CDR2 SMNVEV (reference sequence). Trimming pared 8 bases from V and 2 bases from J, leaving 16 bases between. The DNA for the CDR3 is TGTGCCAGCGGTCTGCAGGGCAGAGCCTACGAGCAGTACTTC. Amino acids: CASGLQGRAYEQYF.

The chain employs TRBV4-1 and TRBJ1-5; D might be TRBD1 (6 bases). With 5 bases removed from V and 1 base from J, the gap between germline ends came to 12 bases. The length of the CDR3 is 15 residues. Germline V gene lookup returns CDR1 MGHRA and CDR2 YSYEKL. The DNA for the CDR3 is TGCGCCAGCAGCGCCACAGGGACGAGCAATCAGCCCCAGCATTTT. Its translation is CASSATGTSNQPQHF.

This chain links TRBV25-1 with TRBJ1-1, with D maybe TRBD1 (6 bases). V shed 6 bases and J shed 5 bases, with 13 bases lying between them. This CDR3 spans 13 amino acids. Germline V gene data show CDR1 as MGHDK and CDR2 as SYGVNS. The CDR3 sequence: CASRAEGGTEAFF. DNA of the CDR3: TGTGCCAGCAGGGCAGAGGGGGGTACTGAAGCTTTCTTT.

V is TRBV6-5 and J is TRBJ2-3; TRBD2 might be the D (6 bases). Germline CDR1 and CDR2: MNHEY and SVGAGI. The V and J ends lost 1 base and 5 bases respectively, with 10 bases between them. CDR3 length equals 14 residues. The CDR3 region is CASSYYGGEDTQYF. CDR3 DNA sequence: TGTGCCAGCAGTTACTATGGCGGGGAAGATACGCAGTATTTT.

V and J are TRBV18 and TRBJ2-7, with D maybe TRBD1 (5 bases). This CDR3 comprises 13 residues. V was shortened by 2 bases and J by 3 bases, with 8 bases between the two germline ends. The germline V gene encodes CDR1 KGHSH and CDR2 LQKENI. CDR3 loop: CASSPGDSYEQYF. The CDR3 nucleotides read TGTGCCAGCTCACCAGGTGACAGCTACGAGCAGTACTTC.

V usage is TRBV12-2 and J usage is TRBJ2-1; TRBD2 reflects the table's D call only, with no check against the DNA. TRBV12-2 is recorded as a pseudogene. The CDR3 spans 17 residues. CDR3 region: CASRLWGGDSSYNEQFF. As DNA, the CDR3 is TGTGCAAGTCGCTTGTGGGGCGGGGATAGCTCCTACAATGAGCAGTTCTTC.

The CDR3 DNA follows: TGTGCCAGAAGCCCGGGGACAGGGTCTTTATATGGCTACACCTTC. Translated, it gives CARSPGTGSLYGYTF. The rearrangement uses TRBV5-3 and TRBJ1-2; 9 bases map to TRBD1. TRBV5-3 is an ORF, with its function uncertain. The J segment lost 5 bases and the V segment lost 4 bases, leaving 9 bases of the junction unmatched. The CDR3 contains 15 residues.

CDR3 amino acids: CAWSRTGGPQPQHF. The CDR3 DNA reads as TGTGCCTGGAGCCGGACAGGGGGCCCTCAGCCCCAGCATTTT. This chain links TRBV30 with TRBJ1-5; 11 bases match TRBD1. The CDR3 sequence is 14 residues long. With V trimmed by 3 bases and J by 6 bases, 4 bases remained unmatched. Germline CDR1 and CDR2: GTSNPN and SVGIG (reference sequence). Full variable domain (outside the CDR3, taken from reference TRBV30 and TRBJ1-5): SQTIHQWPATLVQPVGSPLSLECTVEGTSNPNLYWYRQAAGRGLQLLFYSVGIGQISSEVPQNLSASRPQDRQFILSSKKLLLSDSGFYLCAWSRTGGPQPQHFGDGTRLSIL.

The rearrangement joins TRBV28 to TRBJ2-5; no firm D call. Per the germline V gene, CDR1 is MDHEN and CDR2 is SYDVKM. The germline V and J ends were trimmed by 2 bases and 0 bases, with 13 bases remaining between them. This CDR3 has 16 amino acids. In DNA, the CDR3 is TGTGCCAGCAGTTTAGAAGGCCTAGAATACCAAGAGACCCAGTACTTC. Its translation is CASSLEGLEYQETQYF.

V gene TRBV29-1 combines with J gene TRBJ2-2; possibly TRBD2 for D (5 bases). The V gene's germline CDR1 is SQVTM and CDR2 ANQGSEA. V dropped 1 base and J dropped 7 bases, with 10 bases sitting between them. This CDR3 has 13 residues. In DNA form, the CDR3 reads TGCAGCGTTGAAGTGAGCGCGGGCGGGGAGCTGTTTTTT. Amino acid sequence: CSVEVSAGGELFF.

This chain joins TRBV6-5 and TRBJ2-7; 10 nucleotides align to TRBD1. The V gene's germline CDR1 is MNHEY and CDR2 SVGAGI. The J segment lost 5 bases and the V segment lost 6 bases, leaving 7 bases of the junction unmatched. CDR3 size: 14 residues. CDR3 nucleotide sequence: TGTGCCAGCAGGCGGTCCGGGACAGGGGACGAGCAGTACTTC. Its protein product is CASRRSGTGDEQYF.